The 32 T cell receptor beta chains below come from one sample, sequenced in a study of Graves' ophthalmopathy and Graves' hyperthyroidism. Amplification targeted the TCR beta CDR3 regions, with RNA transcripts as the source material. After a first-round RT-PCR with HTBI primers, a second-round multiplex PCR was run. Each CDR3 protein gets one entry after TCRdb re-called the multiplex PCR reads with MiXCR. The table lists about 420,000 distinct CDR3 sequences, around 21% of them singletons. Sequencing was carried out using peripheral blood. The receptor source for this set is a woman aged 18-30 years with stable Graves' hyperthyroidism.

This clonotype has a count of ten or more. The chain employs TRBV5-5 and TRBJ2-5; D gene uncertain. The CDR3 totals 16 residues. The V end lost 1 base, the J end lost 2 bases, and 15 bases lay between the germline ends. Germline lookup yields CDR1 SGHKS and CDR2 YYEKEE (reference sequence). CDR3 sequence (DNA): TGTGCCAGCAGCTTGAGTTCTTCCGGAAGGCAAGAGACCCAGTACTTC. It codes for CASSLSSSGRQETQYF.

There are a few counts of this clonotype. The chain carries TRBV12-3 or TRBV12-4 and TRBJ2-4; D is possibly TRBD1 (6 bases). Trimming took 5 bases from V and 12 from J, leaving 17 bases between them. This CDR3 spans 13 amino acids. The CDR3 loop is CASSPFPTGPQYF. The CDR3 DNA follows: TGTGCCAGCAGTCCATTCCCGACAGGACCTCAGTACTTC.

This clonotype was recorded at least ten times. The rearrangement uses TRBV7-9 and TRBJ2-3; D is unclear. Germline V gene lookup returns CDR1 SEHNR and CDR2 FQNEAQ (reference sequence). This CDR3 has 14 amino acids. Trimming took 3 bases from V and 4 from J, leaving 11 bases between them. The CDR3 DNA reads TGTGCCAGCAGCTTGGGTGCGAATTCAGATACGCAGTATTTT. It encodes CASSLGANSDTQYF.

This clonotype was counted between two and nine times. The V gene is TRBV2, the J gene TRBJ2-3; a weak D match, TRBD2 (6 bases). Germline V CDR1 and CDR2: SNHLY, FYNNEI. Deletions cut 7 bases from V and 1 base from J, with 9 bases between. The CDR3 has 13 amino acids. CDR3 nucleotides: TGTGCCAGCACGGGACTCCGCACAGATACGCAGTATTTT. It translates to CASTGLRTDTQYF. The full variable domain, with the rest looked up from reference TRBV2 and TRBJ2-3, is EPEVTQTPSHQVTQMGQEVILRCVPISNHLYFYWYRQILGQKVEFLVSFYNNEISEKSEIFDDQFSVERPDGSNFTLKIRSTKLEDSAMYFCASTGLRTDTQYFGPGTRLTVL.

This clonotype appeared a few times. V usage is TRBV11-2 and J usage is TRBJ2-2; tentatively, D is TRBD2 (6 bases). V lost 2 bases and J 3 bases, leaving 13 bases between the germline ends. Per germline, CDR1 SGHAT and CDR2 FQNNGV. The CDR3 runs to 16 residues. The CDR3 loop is CASSLYGWGDTGELFF. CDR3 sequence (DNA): TGTGCCAGCAGCTTATACGGCTGGGGGGACACCGGGGAGCTGTTTTTT.

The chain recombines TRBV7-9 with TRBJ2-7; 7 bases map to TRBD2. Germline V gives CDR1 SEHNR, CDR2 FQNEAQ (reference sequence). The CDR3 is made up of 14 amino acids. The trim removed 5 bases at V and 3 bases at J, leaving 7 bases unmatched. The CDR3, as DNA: TGTGCCAGCAGCCCCCCCGGGGGGAACTACGAGCAGTACTTC. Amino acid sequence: CASSPPGGNYEQYF.

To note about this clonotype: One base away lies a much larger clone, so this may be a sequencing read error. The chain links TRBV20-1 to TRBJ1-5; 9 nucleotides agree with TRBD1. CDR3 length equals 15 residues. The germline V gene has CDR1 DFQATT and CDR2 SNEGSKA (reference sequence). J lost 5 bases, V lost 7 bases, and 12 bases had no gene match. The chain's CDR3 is CSVDNPGQGHQPQHF. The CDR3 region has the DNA TGCAGTGTTGATAATCCGGGACAGGGCCATCAGCCCCAGCATTTT.

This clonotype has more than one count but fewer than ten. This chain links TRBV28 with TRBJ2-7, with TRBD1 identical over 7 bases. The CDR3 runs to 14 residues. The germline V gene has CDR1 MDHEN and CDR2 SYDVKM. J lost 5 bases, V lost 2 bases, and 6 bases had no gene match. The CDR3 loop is CASSLQQGYHEQYF. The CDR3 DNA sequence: TGTGCCAGCAGTTTACAACAGGGGTACCACGAGCAGTACTTC. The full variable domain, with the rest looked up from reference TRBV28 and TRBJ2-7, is DVKVTQSSRYLVKRTGEKVFLECVQDMDHENMFWYRQDPGLGLRLIYFSYDVKMKEKGDIPEGYSVSREKKERFSLILESASTNQTSMYLCASSLQQGYHEQYFGPGTRLTVT.

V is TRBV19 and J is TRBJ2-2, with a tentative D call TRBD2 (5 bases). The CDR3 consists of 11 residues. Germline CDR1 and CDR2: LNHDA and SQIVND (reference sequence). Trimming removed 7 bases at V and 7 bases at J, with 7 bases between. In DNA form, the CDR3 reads TGTGCCAGTACCGGGGACGGGGAGCTGTTTTTT. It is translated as CASTGDGELFF.

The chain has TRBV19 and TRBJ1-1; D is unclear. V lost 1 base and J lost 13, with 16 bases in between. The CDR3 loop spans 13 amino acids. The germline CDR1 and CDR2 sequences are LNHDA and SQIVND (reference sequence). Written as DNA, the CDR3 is TGTGCCAGTAGTATAGCAGTCGATCGCCTCGGTTTCTTT. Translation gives CASSIAVDRLGFF.

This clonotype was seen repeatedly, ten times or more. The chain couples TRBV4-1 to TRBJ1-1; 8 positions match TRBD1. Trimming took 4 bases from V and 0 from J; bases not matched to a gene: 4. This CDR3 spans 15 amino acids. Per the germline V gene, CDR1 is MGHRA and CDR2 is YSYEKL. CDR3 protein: CASSRGQVLNTEAFF. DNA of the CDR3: TGCGCCAGCAGCCGGGGACAGGTGTTGAACACTGAAGCTTTCTTT.

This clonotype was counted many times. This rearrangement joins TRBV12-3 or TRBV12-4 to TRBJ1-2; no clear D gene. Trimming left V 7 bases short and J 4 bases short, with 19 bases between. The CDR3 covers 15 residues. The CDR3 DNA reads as TGTGCCAGCACGTCAGGACCCCGAACTCCCTATGGCTACACCTTC. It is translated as CASTSGPRTPYGYTF.

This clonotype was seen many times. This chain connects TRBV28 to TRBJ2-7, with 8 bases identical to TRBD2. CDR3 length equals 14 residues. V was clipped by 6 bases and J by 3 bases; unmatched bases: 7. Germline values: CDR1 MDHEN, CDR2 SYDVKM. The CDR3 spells CASSALSGVYEQYF. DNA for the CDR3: TGTGCCAGCAGCGCTCTTAGCGGGGTCTACGAGCAGTACTTC. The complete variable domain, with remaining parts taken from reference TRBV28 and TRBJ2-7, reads DVKVTQSSRYLVKRTGEKVFLECVQDMDHENMFWYRQDPGLGLRLIYFSYDVKMKEKGDIPEGYSVSREKKERFSLILESASTNQTSMYLCASSALSGVYEQYFGPGTRLTVT.

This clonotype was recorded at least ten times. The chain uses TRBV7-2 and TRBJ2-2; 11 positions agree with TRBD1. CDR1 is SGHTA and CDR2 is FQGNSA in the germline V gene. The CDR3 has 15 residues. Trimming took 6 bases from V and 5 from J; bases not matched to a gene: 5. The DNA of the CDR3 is TGTGCCAGCAGACCCGGGACAGGGGGAACCGGGGAGCTGTTTTTT. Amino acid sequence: CASRPGTGGTGELFF.

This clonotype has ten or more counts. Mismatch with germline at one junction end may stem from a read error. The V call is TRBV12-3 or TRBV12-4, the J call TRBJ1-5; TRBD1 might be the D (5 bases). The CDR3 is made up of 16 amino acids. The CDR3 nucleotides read TGTACCAGCAGTTCGCTGACAGTTTATAGCAATCAGCCCCAGCATTTT. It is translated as CTSSSLTVYSNQPQHF.

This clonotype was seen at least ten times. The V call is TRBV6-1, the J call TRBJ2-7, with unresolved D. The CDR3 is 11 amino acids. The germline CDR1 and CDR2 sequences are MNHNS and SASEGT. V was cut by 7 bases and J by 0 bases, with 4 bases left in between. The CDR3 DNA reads TGTGCCAGCAACCACTCCTACGAGCAGTACTTC. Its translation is CASNHSYEQYF.

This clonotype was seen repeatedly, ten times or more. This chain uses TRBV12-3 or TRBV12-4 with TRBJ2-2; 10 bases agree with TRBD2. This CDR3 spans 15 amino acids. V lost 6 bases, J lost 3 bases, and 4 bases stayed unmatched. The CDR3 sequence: CASRRTSGYTGELFF. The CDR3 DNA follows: TGTGCCAGCAGACGGACTAGCGGATACACCGGGGAGCTGTTTTTT.

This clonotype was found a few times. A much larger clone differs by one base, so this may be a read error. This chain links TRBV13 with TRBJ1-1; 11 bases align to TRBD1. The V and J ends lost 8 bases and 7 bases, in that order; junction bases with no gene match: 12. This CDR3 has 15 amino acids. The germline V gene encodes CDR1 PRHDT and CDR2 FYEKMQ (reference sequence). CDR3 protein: CASGHGQGARSEAFF. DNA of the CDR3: TGTGCCAGCGGCCACGGACAGGGGGCTCGGAGTGAAGCTTTCTTT.

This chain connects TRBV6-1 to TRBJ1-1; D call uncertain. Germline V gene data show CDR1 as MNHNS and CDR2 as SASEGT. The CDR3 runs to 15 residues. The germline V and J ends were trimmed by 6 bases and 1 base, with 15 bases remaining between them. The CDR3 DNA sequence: TGTGCCAGCAGCCCCACCTATCTAAGGAACACTGAAGCTTTCTTT. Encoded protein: CASSPTYLRNTEAFF.

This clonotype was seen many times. Written as DNA, the CDR3 is TGTGCCTGGAGTATCCTCGGGAAAGGAATAACTATGTATGGCTACACCTTC. Protein sequence: CAWSILGKGITMYGYTF. The rearrangement links TRBV30 to TRBJ1-2; D gene uncertain. This CDR3 comprises 17 residues. Trimming removed 2 bases at V and 5 bases at J, with 24 bases between. Germline V gene lookup returns CDR1 GTSNPN and CDR2 SVGIG (reference sequence).

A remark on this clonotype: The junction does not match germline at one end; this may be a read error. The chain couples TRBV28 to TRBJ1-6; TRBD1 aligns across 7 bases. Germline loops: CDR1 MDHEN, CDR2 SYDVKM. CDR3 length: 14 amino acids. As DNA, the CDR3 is TGTGCCAGCAGCCGAACAGGGGAGATCTCACACCTCCACTTT. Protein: CASSRTGEISHLHF.

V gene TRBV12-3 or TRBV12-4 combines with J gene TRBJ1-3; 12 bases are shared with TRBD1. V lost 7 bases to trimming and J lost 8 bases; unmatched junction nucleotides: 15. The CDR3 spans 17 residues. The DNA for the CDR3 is TGTGCCAGCAACTCACGGGACAGGGGGCAGGGTATAGACACCATATATTTT. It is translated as CASNSRDRGQGIDTIYF.

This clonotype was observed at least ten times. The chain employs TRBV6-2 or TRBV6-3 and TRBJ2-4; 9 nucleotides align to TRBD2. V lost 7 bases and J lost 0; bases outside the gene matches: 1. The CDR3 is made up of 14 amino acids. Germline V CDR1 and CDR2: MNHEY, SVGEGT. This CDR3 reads CASTSGVAKNIQYF. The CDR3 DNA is TGTGCCAGCACTAGCGGGGTAGCCAAAAACATTCAGTACTTC.

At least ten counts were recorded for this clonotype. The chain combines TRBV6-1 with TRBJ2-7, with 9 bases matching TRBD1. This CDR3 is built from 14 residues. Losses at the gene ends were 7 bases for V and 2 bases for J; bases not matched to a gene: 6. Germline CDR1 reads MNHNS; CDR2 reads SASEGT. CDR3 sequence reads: CASIRTGAPYEQYF. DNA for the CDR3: TGTGCCAGCATTCGGACAGGGGCCCCCTACGAGCAGTACTTC.

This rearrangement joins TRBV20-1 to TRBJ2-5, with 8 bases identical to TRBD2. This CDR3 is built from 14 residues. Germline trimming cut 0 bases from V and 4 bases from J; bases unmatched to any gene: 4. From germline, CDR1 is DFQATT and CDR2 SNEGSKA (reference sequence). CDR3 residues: CSARDSTSGETQYF. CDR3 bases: TGCAGTGCTAGAGATTCCACTAGCGGAGAGACCCAGTACTTC.

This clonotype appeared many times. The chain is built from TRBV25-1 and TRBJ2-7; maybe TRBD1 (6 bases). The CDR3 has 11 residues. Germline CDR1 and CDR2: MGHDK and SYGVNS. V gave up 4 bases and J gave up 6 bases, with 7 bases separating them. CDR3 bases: TGTGCCAGCAGTGCAGGGGTCGAGCAGTACTTC. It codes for CASSAGVEQYF.

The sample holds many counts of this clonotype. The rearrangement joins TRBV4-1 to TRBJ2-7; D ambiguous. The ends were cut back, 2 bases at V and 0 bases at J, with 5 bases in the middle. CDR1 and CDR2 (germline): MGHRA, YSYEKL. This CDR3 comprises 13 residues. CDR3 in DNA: TGCGCCAGCAGCCAACTCCGCTCCTACGAGCAGTACTTC. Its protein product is CASSQLRSYEQYF.

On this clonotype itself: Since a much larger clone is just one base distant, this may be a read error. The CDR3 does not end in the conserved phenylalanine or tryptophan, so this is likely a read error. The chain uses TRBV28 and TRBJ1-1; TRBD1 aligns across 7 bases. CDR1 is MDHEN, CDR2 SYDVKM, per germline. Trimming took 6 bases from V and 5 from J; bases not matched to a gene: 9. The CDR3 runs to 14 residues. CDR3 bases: TGTGCCAGCAGAACTCTTCAGGGGGATACTGAAGCTTTCTAT. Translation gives CASRTLQGDTEAFY.

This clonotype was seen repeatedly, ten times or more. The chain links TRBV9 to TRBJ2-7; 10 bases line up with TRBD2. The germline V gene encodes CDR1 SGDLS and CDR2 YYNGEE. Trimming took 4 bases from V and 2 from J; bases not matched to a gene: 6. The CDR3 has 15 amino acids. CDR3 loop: CASSYTSGTPYEQYF. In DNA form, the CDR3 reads TGTGCCAGCAGCTATACTAGCGGGACCCCCTACGAGCAGTACTTC.

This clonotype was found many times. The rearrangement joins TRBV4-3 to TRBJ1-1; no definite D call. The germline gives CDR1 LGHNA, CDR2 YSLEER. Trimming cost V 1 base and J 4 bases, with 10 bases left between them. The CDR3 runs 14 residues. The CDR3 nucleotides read TGCGCCAGCAGCCAAGGGACGGAACCCACTGAAGCTTTCTTT. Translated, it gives CASSQGTEPTEAFF.

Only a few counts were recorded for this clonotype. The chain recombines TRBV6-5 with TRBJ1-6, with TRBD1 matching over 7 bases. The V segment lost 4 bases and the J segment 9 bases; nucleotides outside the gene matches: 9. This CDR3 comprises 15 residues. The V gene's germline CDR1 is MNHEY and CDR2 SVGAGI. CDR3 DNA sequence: TGTGCCAGCAGTTTTACACAGGGACAGACTTCACCCCTCCACTTT. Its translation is CASSFTQGQTSPLHF.

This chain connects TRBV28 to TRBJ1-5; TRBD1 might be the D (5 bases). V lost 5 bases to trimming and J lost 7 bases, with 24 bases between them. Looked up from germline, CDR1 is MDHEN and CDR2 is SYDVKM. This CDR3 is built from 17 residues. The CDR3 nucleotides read TGTGCCAGCAGTCCCACCCCTTGGGACGGGACGGAGCAGCCCCAGCATTTT. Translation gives CASSPTPWDGTEQPQHF.